These 26 T cell receptor beta chains came from one sample sequenced in a study of cytomegalovirus exposure and HLA in healthy donors. The PCR was carried out with 60 Vbeta primers and 13 Jbeta primers. Libraries were prepared by immunoSEQ multiplex PCR; TCRdb keeps only in-frame clonotypes and omits some of them. Of more than 110,000 clones detected, around three quarters appear once; the ten largest clones hold around 1%. The sample consisted of PBMCs. The receptors here all came from a man between 18 and 29 years old in good health and CMV-seronegative.

The rearrangement uses TRBV27 and TRBJ2-7, with D perhaps TRBD1 (5 bases). Germline V gives CDR1 MNHEY, CDR2 SMNVEV (reference sequence). This CDR3 contains 13 residues. The V end was cut by 4 bases, the J end by 3 bases, with 10 bases between. CDR3 DNA: TGTGCCAGCAGTTCGACAGTTCGCTACGAGCAGTACTTC. This translates into CASSSTVRYEQYF.

This chain uses TRBV4-3 with TRBJ1-1; unclear D gene. V lost 0 bases and J 4 bases, leaving 12 bases between the germline ends. The CDR3 runs 15 residues. The germline gives CDR1 LGHNA, CDR2 YSLEER. The CDR3 DNA reads as TGCGCCAGCAGCCAAGATCCAGTCCCCAGCACTGAAGCTTTCTTT. This sequence encodes CASSQDPVPSTEAFF.

J is TRBJ2-5 and V is TRBV7-6; D may be TRBD1 (6 bases). Gene TRBJ2-7 matches the end of the DNA better, so the J call may be wrong. The CDR3 is 15 amino acids. Looked up from germline, CDR1 is SGHVS and CDR2 is FNYEAQ. This CDR3 reads CASSLVAGVSYEQYF. CDR3 coding DNA: TGTGCCAGCAGCTTAGTGGCAGGGGTCTCCTACGAGCAGTACTTC.

The CDR3 spells CASSLSLAGGSLFTDTQYF. The DNA of the CDR3 is TGTGCCAGCAGCTTGTCACTAGCGGGGGGCTCCCTCTTCACAGATACGCAGTATTTT. This sequence joins TRBV5-6 and TRBJ2-3; 12 bases map to TRBD2. Trimming cost V 1 base and J 2 bases; bases outside gene matches: 11. Germline CDR1 is SGHDT and CDR2 is YYEEEE. There are 19 residues in the CDR3. Complete variable domain (other parts from reference TRBV5-6 and TRBJ2-3): DAGVTQSPTHLIKTRGQQVTLRCSPKSGHDTVSWYQQALGQGPQFIFQYYEEEERQRGNFPDRFSGHQFPNYSSELNVNALLLGDSALYLCASSLSLAGGSLFTDTQYFGPGTRLTVL.

The chain is built from TRBV18 and TRBJ2-5; a weak D match, TRBD1 (5 bases). Germline V gene data show CDR1 as KGHSH and CDR2 as LQKENI. The CDR3 spans 12 residues. Trimming took 3 bases from V and 3 from J, leaving 5 bases between them. Here the CDR3 reads CASSPTEETQYF. The CDR3 DNA sequence: TGTGCCAGCTCACCGACAGAAGAGACCCAGTACTTC.

The chain employs TRBV2 and TRBJ1-5, with D unclear. This CDR3 contains 14 residues. The V end lost 6 bases, the J end lost 2 bases, and 11 bases lay between the germline ends. Germline CDR1 is SNHLY and CDR2 is FYNNEI. The CDR3 protein is CASSRFSGNQPQHF. For the CDR3, the DNA is TGTGCCAGCAGCAGGTTCTCGGGCAATCAGCCCCAGCATTTT.

With regard to this clone: A read error may produce the germline difference seen at one junction end. The chain links TRBV4-1 to TRBJ1-1; D is unresolved. The CDR3 runs 16 residues. In germline, CDR1 is MGHRA, CDR2 YSYEKL. DNA of the CDR3: TGCGCCAGCAGCCATCCGCCGGGGATTATGAACGCTGAAGCTTTCTTT. Translating it yields CASSHPPGIMNAEAFF.

The sample holds a few counts of this clone. V and J are TRBV4-1 and TRBJ1-4, with a weak D call TRBD1 (5 bases). Trimming took off 3 bases at V and 10 bases at J, with 12 bases between the two ends. Germline CDR1 and CDR2: MGHRA and YSYEKL. The CDR3 runs 13 residues. The CDR3 DNA sequence: TGCGCCAGCAGCCAGGTGGGGCCAGGAAAACTGTTTTTT. Its protein is CASSQVGPGKLFF.

The chain carries TRBV15 and TRBJ1-4; D may be TRBD1 (6 bases). This CDR3 is built from 15 residues. Germline assignment: CDR1 LNHNV and CDR2 YYDKDF (reference sequence). V lost 4 bases and J 7 bases, leaving 16 bases between the germline ends. The CDR3: CATSTGGAAAEKLFF. CDR3 in DNA: TGTGCCACCAGCACCGGGGGGGCAGCAGCTGAAAAACTGTTTTTT.

This clone was counted many times. The chain carries TRBV6-1 and TRBJ1-6; D uncertain. The CDR3 consists of 15 residues. Germline CDR1 MNHNS, CDR2 SASEGT. Trimming stripped 1 base from V and 9 bases from J, with 13 bases between. The CDR3 spells CASSEGEGRGSPLHF. The CDR3 coding sequence is TGTGCCAGCAGTGAAGGGGAGGGCCGGGGTTCACCCCTCCACTTT.

The CDR3 DNA reads TGCGCCAGCACCCCGCCGGGTCTTCCTTCACATACGCAGTATTTT. Amino acid sequence: CASTPPGLPSHTQYF. The chain carries TRBV4-1 and TRBJ2-3; unclear D gene. CDR3 length equals 15 residues. V shed 7 bases and J shed 7 bases, with 21 bases lying between them. Germline V gene sequence: CDR1 MGHRA, CDR2 YSYEKL.

Remarks on this clone: Its ends do not fully match the called genes, so a read error is possible. The rearrangement joins TRBV7-9 to TRBJ1-1; D is undetermined. The CDR3 runs to 12 residues. Germline V lookup: CDR1 SEHNR, CDR2 FQNEAQ (reference sequence). The CDR3 sequence: CSSSLSLTEAFF. The CDR3 DNA sequence: TGTTCCAGCAGCCTCTCCCTCACTGAAGCTTTCTTT.

The chain combines TRBV25-1 with TRBJ2-7, with a tentative D call TRBD2 (7 bases). Deletions cut 0 bases from V and 6 bases from J, with 12 bases between. The germline gives CDR1 MGHDK, CDR2 SYGVNS. This CDR3 spans 14 amino acids. The CDR3 spells CASSEYGGLFEQYF. The CDR3 DNA reads as TGTGCCAGCAGTGAATACGGGGGGCTTTTCGAGCAGTACTTC.

This chain links TRBV9 with TRBJ1-5; maybe TRBD1 (6 bases). The CDR3 extends over 13 amino acids. V dropped 0 bases and J dropped 7 bases, with 8 bases sitting between them. The germline CDR1 and CDR2 sequences are SGDLS and YYNGEE. Here the CDR3 DNA reads TGTGCCAGCAGCGTAGAGGGGGACCAGCCCCAGCATTTT. The encoded protein is CASSVEGDQPQHF. Full variable domain (rest looked up from reference TRBV9 and TRBJ1-5): DSGVTQTPKHLITATGQRVTLRCSPRSGDLSVYWYQQSLDQGLQFLIQYYNGEERAKGNILERFSAQQFPDLHSELNLSSLELGDSALYFCASSVEGDQPQHFGDGTRLSIL.

The CDR3 sequence: CASSVAGGVGNTIYF. In DNA, the CDR3 is TGTGCCAGCAGCGTAGCGGGGGGGGTCGGAAACACCATATATTTT. The chain is built from TRBV9 and TRBJ1-3, with TRBD1 as a possible D gene (5 bases). The germline V and J ends were trimmed by 0 bases and 4 bases, with 11 bases remaining between them. The CDR3 contains 15 residues. CDR1 and CDR2 from the germline V gene are SGDLS and YYNGEE.

The rearrangement links TRBV6-1 to TRBJ2-5; weak D call: TRBD2 (6 bases). V dropped 3 bases and J dropped 9 bases, with 14 bases sitting between them. Germline lookup yields CDR1 MNHNS and CDR2 SASEGT. The CDR3 consists of 13 residues. CDR3 sequence reads: CASSDGGGVAQYF. The CDR3 coding sequence is TGTGCCAGCAGTGATGGTGGCGGGGTCGCCCAGTACTTC.

The chain has TRBV19 and TRBJ2-4; 10 bases align to TRBD1. Trimming at V came to 6 bases and at J to 0 bases, leaving 8 bases not matched to a gene. The CDR3 is 17 amino acids. Germline CDR1 LNHDA, CDR2 SQIVND (reference sequence). DNA of the CDR3: TGTGCCAGTAGCCTCCGGGACAGGGGTTTAGCCAAAAACATTCAGTACTTC. Translation gives CASSLRDRGLAKNIQYF.

This clone was detected a few times. The rearrangement joins TRBV5-1 to TRBJ1-2; TRBD1 agrees at 8 bases. V dropped 1 base and J dropped 5; count of bases not matched to a gene: 10. Germline CDR1 is SGHRS and CDR2 is YFSETQ. The CDR3 contains 16 residues. In nucleotides, the CDR3 is TGCGCCAGCAGCTTGAGGCAGGGGGCTATGCTTTATGGCTACACCTTC. This encodes CASSLRQGAMLYGYTF.

V is TRBV11-3 and J is TRBJ1-4; D not certain. V lost 5 bases and J lost 2, with 12 bases in between. The CDR3 is 15 amino acids. From germline, CDR1 is SGHNT and CDR2 YENEEA. The CDR3 sequence: CASSQPPQTNEKLFF. CDR3 coding DNA: TGTGCCAGCAGCCAGCCACCACAGACTAATGAAAAACTGTTTTTT.

This clone was observed a single time. The genes are TRBV7-9 and TRBJ1-6; 10 bases are shared with TRBD1. There are 16 residues in the CDR3. Trimming at V came to 4 bases and at J to 6 bases, leaving 6 bases not matched to a gene. Germline CDR1 reads SEHNR; CDR2 reads FQNEAQ (reference sequence). The CDR3 loop is CASSSYRDRGNSPLHF. The DNA of the CDR3 is TGTGCCAGCAGCTCATACCGGGACAGGGGTAATTCACCCCTCCACTTT.

This clone has more than one count but fewer than ten. V is TRBV4-3 and J is TRBJ2-2; TRBD2 might be the D (6 bases). CDR3 length: 16 amino acids. V was clipped by 0 bases and J by 7 bases, with 15 bases between them. Germline CDR1 is LGHNA and CDR2 is YSLEER. Written as DNA, the CDR3 is TGCGCCAGCAGCCAAGATCCGAGGGCGCGGGGCGGGGAGCTGTTTTTT. This translates into CASSQDPRARGGELFF.

The CDR3 DNA is TGCAGCGTTGAATCCGGGATGACTGAAGCTTTCTTT. Protein sequence: CSVESGMTEAFF. The rearrangement uses TRBV29-1 and TRBJ1-1; D is unresolved. Germline V gives CDR1 SQVTM, CDR2 ANQGSEA. The CDR3 totals 12 residues. V dropped 2 bases and J dropped 5 bases, with 9 bases sitting between them.

The chain has TRBV11-3 and TRBJ1-6, with 8 positions matching TRBD1. The CDR3 contains 20 residues. After removal of 0 bases from V and 10 bases from J, the junction contained 20 bases not matched to a gene. Germline assignment: CDR1 SGHNT and CDR2 YENEEA. In DNA, the CDR3 is TGTGCCAGCAGCTTAGAAATAGACCAGAACGGGACAGGTCATCGGTCACCCCTCCACTTT. It yields the protein CASSLEIDQNGTGHRSPLHF. Variable domain in full (rest from reference TRBV11-3 and TRBJ1-6): EAGVVQSPRYKIIEKKQPVAFWCNPISGHNTLYWYLQNLGQGPELLIRYENEEAVDDSQLPKDRFSAERLKGVDSTLKIQPAELGDSAVYLCASSLEIDQNGTGHRSPLHFGNGTRLTVT.

This clone was detected a few times. The chain couples TRBV5-1 to TRBJ2-7; 9 nucleotides line up with TRBD1. V shed 3 bases and J 5 bases; nucleotides not matched to a gene: 6. Germline V gene lookup returns CDR1 SGHRS and CDR2 YFSETQ. The CDR3 sequence is 14 residues long. CDR3 sequence reads: CASSWTGVQNEQYF. CDR3 nucleotides: TGCGCCAGCAGCTGGACAGGGGTTCAAAACGAGCAGTACTTC. Looking up the rest from reference TRBV5-1 and TRBJ2-7 gives the full variable domain: KAGVTQTPRYLIKTRGQQVTLSCSPISGHRSVSWYQQTPGQGLQFLFEYFSETQRNKGNFPGRFSGRQFSNSRSEMNVSTLELGDSALYLCASSWTGVQNEQYFGPGTRLTVT.

CDR3 in DNA: TGTGCCAGCTCATCCGGGACAGTGCATAATTCACCCCTCCACTTT. Translated: CASSSGTVHNSPLHF. The chain is built from TRBV18 and TRBJ1-6; 7 bases agree with TRBD1. Germline V lookup: CDR1 KGHSH, CDR2 LQKENI. The junction had 6 bases not matched to a gene; V was cut back by 5 bases and J by 5 bases. The CDR3 loop spans 15 amino acids. The full variable domain, with the rest looked up from reference TRBV18 and TRBJ1-6, is NAGVMQNPRHLVRRRGQEARLRCSPMKGHSHVYWYRQLPEEGLKFMVYLQKENIIDESGMPKERFSAEFPKEGPSILRIQQVVRGDSAAYFCASSSGTVHNSPLHFGNGTRLTVT.

The J gene is TRBJ2-3, the V gene TRBV5-1, with TRBD1 matching over 7 bases. Trimming cost V 4 bases and J 4 bases; bases outside gene matches: 6. This CDR3 region has 14 residues. The germline V gene encodes CDR1 SGHRS and CDR2 YFSETQ. The CDR3 region has the DNA TGCGCCAGCAGCCCTCTTACAGGGGCAGATACGCAGTATTTT. This codes for CASSPLTGADTQYF. The whole variable domain, filled in from reference TRBV5-1 and TRBJ2-3, reads KAGVTQTPRYLIKTRGQQVTLSCSPISGHRSVSWYQQTPGQGLQFLFEYFSETQRNKGNFPGRFSGRQFSNSRSEMNVSTLELGDSALYLCASSPLTGADTQYFGPGTRLTVL.